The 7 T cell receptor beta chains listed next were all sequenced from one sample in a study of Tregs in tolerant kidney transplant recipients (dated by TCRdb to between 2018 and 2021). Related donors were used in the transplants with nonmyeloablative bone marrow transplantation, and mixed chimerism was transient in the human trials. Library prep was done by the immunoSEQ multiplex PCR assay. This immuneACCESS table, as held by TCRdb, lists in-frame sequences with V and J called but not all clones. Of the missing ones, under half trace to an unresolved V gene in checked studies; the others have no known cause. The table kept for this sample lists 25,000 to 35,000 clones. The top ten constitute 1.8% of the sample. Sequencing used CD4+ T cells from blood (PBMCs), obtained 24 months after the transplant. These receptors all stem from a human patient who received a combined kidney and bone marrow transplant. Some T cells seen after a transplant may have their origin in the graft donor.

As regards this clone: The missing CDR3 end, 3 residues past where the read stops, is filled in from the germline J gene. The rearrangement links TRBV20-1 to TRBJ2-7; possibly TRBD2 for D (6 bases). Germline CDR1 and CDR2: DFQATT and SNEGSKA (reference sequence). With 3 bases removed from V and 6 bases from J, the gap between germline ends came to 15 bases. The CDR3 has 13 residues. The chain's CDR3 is CSASRDWVGEQYF. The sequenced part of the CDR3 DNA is TGCAGTGCTAGCAGGGACTGGGTCGGCGAG.

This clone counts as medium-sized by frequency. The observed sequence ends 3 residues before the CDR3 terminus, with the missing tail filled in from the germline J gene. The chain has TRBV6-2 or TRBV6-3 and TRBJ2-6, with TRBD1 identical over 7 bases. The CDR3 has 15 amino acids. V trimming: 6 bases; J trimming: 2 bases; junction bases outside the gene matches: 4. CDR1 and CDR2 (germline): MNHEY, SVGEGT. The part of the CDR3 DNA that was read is TGTGCCAGCAGCCAAACAGGGGCTGGGGCCAACGTC. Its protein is CASSQTGAGANV. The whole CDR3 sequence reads CASSQTGAGANVLTF.

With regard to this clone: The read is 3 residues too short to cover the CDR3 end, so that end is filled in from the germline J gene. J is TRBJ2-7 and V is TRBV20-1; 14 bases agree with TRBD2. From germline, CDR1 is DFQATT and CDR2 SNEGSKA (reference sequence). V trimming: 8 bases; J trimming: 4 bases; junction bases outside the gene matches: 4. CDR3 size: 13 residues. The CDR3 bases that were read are TGCAGTTTAGGGACTAGCGGGAGTTACGAG. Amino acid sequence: CSLGTSGSYE. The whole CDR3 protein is CSLGTSGSYEQYF.

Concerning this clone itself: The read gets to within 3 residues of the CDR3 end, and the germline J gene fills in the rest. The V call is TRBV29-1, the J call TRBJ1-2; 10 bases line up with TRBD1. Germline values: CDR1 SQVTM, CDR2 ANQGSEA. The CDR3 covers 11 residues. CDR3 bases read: TGCAGCGCGAGGACAGGGGGAGGC. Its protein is CSARTGGG. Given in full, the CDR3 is CSARTGGGYTF.

CDR3 sequence reads: CASSLETGKGATQYF. The part of the CDR3 DNA that was read is TGTGCCAGCAGCTTGGAGACAGGGAAAGGGGCTACG. J is TRBJ2-3 and V is TRBV7-6, with TRBD1 matching 7 bases. The read is 3 residues too short to cover the CDR3 end, so that end is filled in from the germline J gene. V gave up 3 bases and J gave up 8 bases; unmatched junction bases: 11. The length of the CDR3 is 15 residues. Germline V CDR1 and CDR2: SGHVS, FNYEAQ.

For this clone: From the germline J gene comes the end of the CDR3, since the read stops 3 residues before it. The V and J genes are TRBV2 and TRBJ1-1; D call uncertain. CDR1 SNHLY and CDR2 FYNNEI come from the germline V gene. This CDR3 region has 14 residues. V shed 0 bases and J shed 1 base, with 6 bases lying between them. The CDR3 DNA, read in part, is TGTGCCAGCAGTGAAGCTTCATGGAACACTGAA. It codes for CASSEASWNTE. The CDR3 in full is CASSEASWNTEAFF.

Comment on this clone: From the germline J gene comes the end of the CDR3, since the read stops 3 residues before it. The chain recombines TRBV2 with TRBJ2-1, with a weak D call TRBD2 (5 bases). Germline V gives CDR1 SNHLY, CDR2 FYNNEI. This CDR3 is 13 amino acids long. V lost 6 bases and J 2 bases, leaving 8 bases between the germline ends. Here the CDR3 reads CASRGLTYNEQFF. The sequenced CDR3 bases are TGTGCCAGCAGAGGACTCACCTACAATGAG.